The rows below give T cell receptor beta chains drawn from one sample of a study of human T cells and chemical hapten exposure. TCRdb passed the RACE reads through MiXCR, listing each CDR3 protein once. The data show around 120,000 distinct CDR3 sequences, roughly an eighth seen once. This sample comprised whole blood, obtained in connection with sensitization to the hapten diphenylcyclopropenone (DPC). Receptors were obtained from a young man with alopecia areata. Some clones in this sample may be carry-over from other donors' samples. CDR3s include the opening cysteine and the closing phenylalanine or tryptophan. The order of the fields is V gene, clone size, J gene, CDR3 protein. Not all rows give a size; the values are once, few, many and, for expanded clones, a class.

V gene: TRBV5-1
clone size: few
J gene: TRBJ1-1
CDR3 protein: CASSFGSGNTEAFF

V gene: TRBV5-6
clone size: many
J gene: TRBJ1-5
CDR3 protein: CASSLDGGNQPQHF

V gene: TRBV20-1
clone size: .
J gene: TRBJ1-5
CDR3 protein: CSAREVVGEGGNQPQHF

V gene: TRBV5-8
clone size: many
J gene: TRBJ1-1
CDR3 protein: CASSLLFSVNTEAFF

V gene: TRBV20-1
clone size: .
J gene: TRBJ1-2
CDR3 protein: CSAGEAGGRQGYTF

V gene: TRBV6-5
clone size: few
J gene: TRBJ1-1
CDR3 protein: CASSYSLYRVINTEAFF

V gene: TRBV3-1
clone size: few
J gene: TRBJ1-5
CDR3 protein: CASGTGNNQPQHF

V gene: TRBV24-1
clone size: few
J gene: TRBJ1-2
CDR3 protein: CATSDWSYGYTF

V gene: TRBV12-3/TRBV12-4
clone size: few
J gene: TRBJ1-5
CDR3 protein: CASTFRAANQPQHF

V gene: TRBV3-1
clone size: few
J gene: TRBJ1-2
CDR3 protein: CASSQDRAAGYTF